The 17 T cell receptor beta chains below all came from one sample that was sequenced in a study of T cells in localized non-small cell lung cancer. TCRdb's table, derived via immunoSEQ multiplex PCR, lists solely in-frame clones and lacks some. In the table there are about 25,000 clones, about 90% of which are singletons. The sequencing here drew on peripheral blood, taken before any cancer treatment. The receptors shown here come from a male donor at least 60 years old with stage II squamous cell lung carcinoma.

This sequence joins TRBV2 and TRBJ1-4; 7 positions match TRBD1. V lost 6 bases, J lost 7 bases, and 8 bases stayed unmatched. The V gene's germline CDR1 is SNHLY and CDR2 FYNNEI. This CDR3 has 14 residues. The CDR3 reads CASRLDRAGEKLFF. As DNA, the CDR3 is TGTGCCAGCAGATTAGACAGGGCGGGTGAAAAACTGTTTTTT.

This clone was seen only once. This CDR3 is CASSGIAGGPRETQYF. Here the CDR3 DNA reads TGTGCCAGCAGCGGGATAGCGGGGGGGCCGAGAGAGACCCAGTACTTC. The rearrangement links TRBV5-6 to TRBJ2-5, with 11 bases matching TRBD2. With V trimmed by 4 bases and J by 4 bases, 9 bases remained unmatched. Per germline, CDR1 SGHDT and CDR2 YYEEEE. This CDR3 has 16 amino acids.

This chain links TRBV4-3 with TRBJ2-2, with 8 bases lining up with TRBD2. Germline assignment: CDR1 LGHNA and CDR2 YSLEER. This CDR3 comprises 17 residues. After removal of 0 bases from V and 6 bases from J, the junction contained 9 bases not matched to a gene. The chain's CDR3 is CASSQDRGGSMAGELFF. CDR3 nucleotide sequence: TGCGCCAGCAGCCAAGATCGGGGGGGTTCCATGGCCGGGGAGCTGTTTTTT.

This chain joins TRBV14 and TRBJ1-5; D is unresolved. CDR1 SGHDN and CDR2 FVKESK come from the germline V gene. This CDR3 comprises 13 residues. The ends were cut back, 0 bases at V and 9 bases at J, with 9 bases in the middle. The CDR3 is CASSQDHDGPQHF. DNA for the CDR3: TGTGCCAGCAGCCAAGATCATGACGGGCCCCAGCATTTT.

The V call is TRBV4-1, the J call TRBJ1-4; D not resolved. The germline V gene encodes CDR1 MGHRA and CDR2 YSYEKL. Trimming removed 2 bases from V and 14 bases from J, with 15 bases in between. The CDR3 loop spans 13 amino acids. CDR3 DNA: TGCGCCAGCAGCCAAATCCCCCTGGTCGTTCTGTTTTTT. Amino acid sequence: CASSQIPLVVLFF.

In this sample, this clone turned up a few times. The chain links TRBV5-6 to TRBJ1-1, with D unresolved. Germline V gives CDR1 SGHDT, CDR2 YYEEEE. This CDR3 spans 12 amino acids. With 7 bases removed from V and 1 base from J, the gap between germline ends came to 8 bases. The CDR3 protein is CASSVKNTEAFF. CDR3 nucleotides: TGTGCCAGCTCGGTAAAGAACACTGAAGCTTTCTTT. The whole variable domain, remainder taken from reference TRBV5-6 and TRBJ1-1, is DAGVTQSPTHLIKTRGQQVTLRCSPKSGHDTVSWYQQALGQGPQFIFQYYEEEERQRGNFPDRFSGHQFPNYSSELNVNALLLGDSALYLCASSVKNTEAFFGQGTRLTVV.

The chain has TRBV7-8 and TRBJ2-1, with 9 bases fitting TRBD1. Per the germline V gene, CDR1 is SGHVS and CDR2 is FQNEAQ. With 4 bases clipped from V and 9 bases from J, the junction kept 10 bases outside the gene matches. The CDR3 has 15 amino acids. CDR3: CASSSRDRVYGEQFF. The DNA for the CDR3 is TGTGCCAGCAGCTCCCGGGACAGGGTGTATGGTGAGCAGTTCTTC.

The genes are TRBV5-8 and TRBJ1-2; possibly TRBD1 for D (6 bases). The CDR3 has 14 residues. Trimming cost V 4 bases and J 3 bases, with 13 bases left between them. The germline V gene encodes CDR1 SGHTS and CDR2 YDEGEE. In nucleotides, the CDR3 is TGTGCCAGCAGCCGACCGGGGGCGGACTATGGCTACACCTTC. This translates into CASSRPGADYGYTF.

The chain couples TRBV7-9 to TRBJ1-2; 9 bases agree with TRBD1. The CDR3 is made up of 12 amino acids. J was trimmed by 6 bases and V by 7 bases; bases with no gene match: 3. Per the germline V gene, CDR1 is SEHNR and CDR2 is FQNEAQ (reference sequence). This CDR3 is CASKGQGHGYTF. CDR3 DNA sequence: TGTGCCAGCAAGGGACAGGGTCATGGCTACACCTTC.

The chain is built from TRBV13 and TRBJ2-3; D assignment may be TRBD1 or TRBD2 (5 bases each). Germline CDR1 is PRHDT and CDR2 is FYEKMQ (reference sequence). The CDR3 runs 14 residues. Trimming took off 6 bases at V and 6 bases at J, with 16 bases between the two ends. The CDR3 sequence: CASRRDLISDTQYF. DNA of the CDR3: TGTGCCAGCAGACGGGACCTTATATCGGATACGCAGTATTTT. Using reference TRBV13 and TRBJ2-3 for the parts outside the CDR3, the full variable domain is AAGVIQSPRHLIKEKRETATLKCYPIPRHDTVYWYQQGPGQDPQFLISFYEKMQSDKGSIPDRFSAQQFSDYHSELNMSSLELGDSALYFCASRRDLISDTQYFGPGTRLTVL.

This clone turned up a few times. V usage is TRBV4-2 and J usage is TRBJ1-2, with D unclear. V was pared by 0 bases and J by 8 bases, with 13 bases between. Germline lookup yields CDR1 LGHNA and CDR2 YNFKEQ. The CDR3 consists of 14 residues. The CDR3 sequence: CASSQDVGSGGYTF. CDR3 in DNA: TGTGCCAGCAGCCAAGATGTGGGCTCGGGCGGCTACACCTTC.

This rearrangement joins TRBV11-3 to TRBJ2-5; TRBD2 aligns across 9 bases. CDR1 is SGHNT and CDR2 is YENEEA in the germline V gene. After removal of 5 bases from V and 5 bases from J, the junction contained 6 bases not matched to a gene. This CDR3 has 14 residues. The CDR3, as DNA: TGTGCCAGCAGCCCTAGCGGGGCGGGGGAGACCCAGTACTTC. As protein: CASSPSGAGETQYF.

The CDR3 sequence is CASSLTGGDGYTF. The CDR3 DNA sequence: TGTGCCAGCAGCCTGACAGGGGGTGATGGCTACACCTTC. J is TRBJ1-2 and V is TRBV5-4; 9 bases are shared with TRBD1. The V gene's germline CDR1 is SGHNT and CDR2 YYREEE (reference sequence). The CDR3 totals 13 residues. With 4 bases clipped from V and 6 bases from J, the junction kept 4 bases outside the gene matches.

The rearrangement joins TRBV11-2 to TRBJ1-2, with TRBD1 as a possible D gene (5 bases). Germline loops: CDR1 SGHAT, CDR2 FQNNGV. The CDR3 spans 13 residues. Trimming cost V 3 bases and J 10 bases, with 15 bases left between them. The CDR3 protein is CASSFGGAQFYTF. The CDR3 DNA follows: TGTGCCAGCAGCTTCGGAGGGGCACAATTCTACACCTTC.

The chain is built from TRBV7-3 and TRBJ2-7, with D perhaps TRBD2 (7 bases). Trimming stripped 11 bases from V and 5 bases from J, with 31 bases between. The CDR3 is made up of 17 amino acids. Per germline, CDR1 SGHTA and CDR2 FQGTGA. As DNA, the CDR3 is TGTGCCGGGGGCTATACCAGGGGAGCGGGAACTCATAACGAGCAGTACTTC. It encodes CAGGYTRGAGTHNEQYF.

This sequence joins TRBV2 and TRBJ2-7, with D maybe TRBD2 (6 bases). This CDR3 contains 14 residues. The V gene's germline CDR1 is SNHLY and CDR2 FYNNEI. V lost 5 bases and J 6 bases, leaving 17 bases between the germline ends. CDR3 loop: CASSLRDFPPEQYF. The CDR3, as DNA: TGTGCCAGCAGTCTTAGGGACTTCCCCCCCGAGCAGTACTTC.

The chain combines TRBV10-3 with TRBJ1-5, with unresolved D. The V gene's germline CDR1 is ENHRY and CDR2 SYGVKD. The CDR3 has 14 residues. Trimming removed 5 bases from V and 3 bases from J, with 11 bases in between. The CDR3 coding sequence is TGTGCCATCAGTTCCGAGGGCCCCAATCAGCCCCAGCATTTT. Protein product: CAISSEGPNQPQHF.